These 27 T cell receptor beta chains originate from one sample sequenced in a study of cytomegalovirus exposure and HLA in healthy donors. Vbeta (60) and Jbeta (13) primers were used in the PCR. Sequenced by immunoSEQ multiplex PCR; TCRdb stores in-frame clones only, minus some. The repertoire holds about 130,000 clones, with more than 65% as singletons. Sample: PBMCs. Every receptor here comes from a woman aged 60-75 years in good health and CMV-seropositive.

The chain has TRBV30 and TRBJ1-1; TRBD1 might be the D (5 bases). The CDR3 sequence is 13 residues long. Trimming removed 1 base at V and 10 bases at J, with 16 bases between. Germline CDR1 reads GTSNPN; CDR2 reads SVGIG (reference sequence). This CDR3 reads CAWSGTGGGRAFF. CDR3 sequence (DNA): TGTGCCTGGAGTGGTACTGGGGGGGGGAGAGCTTTCTTT.

This clone has just one count. This rearrangement joins TRBV5-6 to TRBJ2-7; perhaps TRBD2 as D (5 bases). The germline V gene has CDR1 SGHDT and CDR2 YYEEEE. The CDR3 has 14 amino acids. V gave up 1 base and J gave up 2 bases, with 10 bases separating them. The CDR3 region is CASSLLGSTYEQYF. The DNA of the CDR3 is TGTGCCAGCAGCTTGCTGGGGAGTACCTACGAGCAGTACTTC.

This clone came up a few times. The J gene is TRBJ1-2, the V gene TRBV2; a possible D gene is TRBD1 (6 bases). The length of the CDR3 is 15 residues. The V and J ends lost 3 bases and 2 bases respectively, with 13 bases between them. Germline CDR1 reads SNHLY; CDR2 reads FYNNEI. The CDR3: CASSDTRGKNYGYTF. CDR3 DNA: TGTGCCAGCAGTGACACCAGGGGAAAGAACTATGGCTACACCTTC.

The chain is built from TRBV13 and TRBJ1-2, with 10 bases fitting TRBD1. In germline, CDR1 is PRHDT, CDR2 FYEKMQ (reference sequence). The CDR3 loop spans 14 amino acids. Losses at the gene ends were 5 bases for V and 8 bases for J; bases not matched to a gene: 8. CDR3 loop: CASSPGTGAWGYTF. The CDR3, as DNA: TGTGCCAGCAGCCCCGGGACAGGGGCTTGGGGCTACACCTTC.

The V gene is TRBV20-1, the J gene TRBJ1-1; no firm D call. Germline values: CDR1 DFQATT, CDR2 SNEGSKA (reference sequence). V lost 7 bases, J lost 11 bases, and 17 bases lay in between. This CDR3 spans 11 amino acids. The CDR3 reads CSGPTPRGAFF. The CDR3 region has the DNA TGCAGTGGACCCACCCCGAGAGGTGCTTTCTTT.

CDR3 sequence: CASSQGTGSYGYTF. CDR3 sequence (DNA): TGTGCCAGCAGCCAAGGGACAGGGAGCTATGGCTACACCTTC. The rearrangement joins TRBV4-2 to TRBJ1-2; 8 bases map to TRBD1. The CDR3 covers 14 residues. The germline CDR1 and CDR2 sequences are LGHNA and YNFKEQ. V lost 1 base, J lost 4 bases, and 2 bases stayed unmatched.

This CDR3 is CASSLTAPMGTERNTIYF. CDR3 DNA sequence: TGTGCCAGCAGCTTAACCGCACCCATGGGGACAGAAAGAAACACCATATATTTT. V and J are TRBV7-2 and TRBJ1-3; 7 bases align to TRBD1. Per the germline V gene, CDR1 is SGHTA and CDR2 is FQGNSA. The CDR3 contains 18 residues. V gave up 2 bases and J gave up 5 bases; unmatched junction bases: 15.

Comment on this clone: Its ends do not fully match the called genes, so a read error is possible. V usage is TRBV15 and J usage is TRBJ2-3; 10 positions match TRBD2. There are 16 residues in the CDR3. Per germline, CDR1 LNHNV and CDR2 YYDKDF (reference sequence). CDR3 sequence: CATRRDITSGADTQYF. The CDR3 DNA follows: TGTGCCACCAGAAGAGACATAACTAGCGGGGCAGATACGCAGTATTTT.

The gene calls are TRBV28 and TRBJ2-5; TRBD2 might be the D (6 bases). The CDR3 has 14 residues. CDR1 MDHEN and CDR2 SYDVKM come from the germline V gene. Between the trimmed V and J ends, which lost 2 bases and 6 bases, there was a span of 13 bases. CDR3 DNA sequence: TGTGCCAGCAGTTTAATTGGAGGGGCAAAGACCCAGTACTTC. Amino acid sequence: CASSLIGGAKTQYF. Combining the CDR3 with reference TRBV28 and TRBJ2-5 gives the whole variable domain DVKVTQSSRYLVKRTGEKVFLECVQDMDHENMFWYRQDPGLGLRLIYFSYDVKMKEKGDIPEGYSVSREKKERFSLILESASTNQTSMYLCASSLIGGAKTQYFGPGTRLLVL.

This sequence joins TRBV11-2 and TRBJ2-3, with 11 nucleotides matching TRBD2. Germline CDR1 SGHAT, CDR2 FQNNGV. This CDR3 region has 17 residues. Trimming at V came to 1 base and at J to 1 base, leaving 4 bases not matched to a gene. The CDR3 is CASSLVQLAGGTDTQYF. The CDR3 DNA follows: TGTGCCAGCAGCTTAGTCCAACTAGCGGGGGGCACAGATACGCAGTATTTT. Using reference TRBV11-2 and TRBJ2-3 for the parts outside the CDR3, the full variable domain is EAGVAQSPRYKIIEKRQSVAFWCNPISGHATLYWYQQILGQGPKLLIQFQNNGVVDDSQLPKDRFSAERLKGVDSTLKIQPAKLEDSAVYLCASSLVQLAGGTDTQYFGPGTRLTVL.

The V call is TRBV5-5, the J call TRBJ1-4, with 12 positions matching TRBD1. The trim removed 5 bases at V and 10 bases at J, leaving 6 bases unmatched. CDR3 length: 14 residues. The germline gives CDR1 SGHKS, CDR2 YYEKEE (reference sequence). CDR3 nucleotide sequence: TGTGCCAGCAGGGTCGGGACAGGGGGCAGAAAACTGTTTTTT. Residues: CASRVGTGGRKLFF.

The chain is built from TRBV27 and TRBJ2-1; TRBD1 agrees at 8 bases. The CDR3 has 16 residues. J lost 8 bases, V lost 6 bases, and 15 bases had no gene match. CDR1 is MNHEY, CDR2 SMNVEV, per germline (reference sequence). CDR3 sequence reads: CASSILDRAGADEQFF. DNA of the CDR3: TGTGCCAGCAGCATTCTGGACAGGGCTGGGGCGGATGAGCAGTTCTTC.

The genes are TRBV7-2 and TRBJ2-1, with TRBD2 matching 9 bases. The CDR3 spans 15 residues. J gave up 4 bases and V 5 bases, and 6 bases lay outside the gene matches. Per germline, CDR1 SGHTA and CDR2 FQGNSA. CDR3 nucleotide sequence: TGTGCCAGCAGCCTGAGCGGGGGGCTATACAATGAGCAGTTCTTC. Translation gives CASSLSGGLYNEQFF.

The chain employs TRBV6-5 and TRBJ1-2, with D tentatively TRBD1 (5 bases). Germline-derived CDR1 and CDR2 are MNHEY and SVGAGI. CDR3 length: 15 residues. Trimming pared 6 bases from V and 2 bases from J, leaving 16 bases between. The CDR3 protein is CASSLRRDPNYGYTF. The CDR3 bases are TGTGCCAGCAGCCTGAGGAGGGACCCCAACTATGGCTACACCTTC.

The V gene is TRBV11-2, the J gene TRBJ2-1, with D possibly being TRBD2 (6 bases). The CDR3 covers 16 residues. The germline gives CDR1 SGHAT, CDR2 FQNNGV. The V gene lost 5 bases and the J gene lost 3 bases, with 17 bases spanning the gap. CDR3 loop: CASSPSPGVNYNEQFF. The CDR3 coding sequence is TGTGCCAGCAGCCCCTCCCCGGGGGTTAACTACAATGAGCAGTTCTTC.

The chain has TRBV11-3 and TRBJ2-2; 7 nucleotides align to TRBD2. Per germline, CDR1 SGHNT and CDR2 YENEEA. This CDR3 is built from 15 residues. J lost 7 bases, V lost 1 base, and 6 bases had no gene match. The CDR3 is CASSLGAGENGELFF. CDR3 sequence (DNA): TGTGCCAGCAGCTTAGGGGCGGGAGAGAACGGGGAGCTGTTTTTT. The whole variable domain, filled in from reference TRBV11-3 and TRBJ2-2, reads EAGVVQSPRYKIIEKKQPVAFWCNPISGHNTLYWYLQNLGQGPELLIRYENEEAVDDSQLPKDRFSAERLKGVDSTLKIQPAELGDSAVYLCASSLGAGENGELFFGEGSRLTVL.

The J gene is TRBJ2-7, the V gene TRBV4-2; D is unclear. CDR3 length: 15 residues. The V and J ends lost 1 base and 1 base respectively, with 11 bases between them. CDR1 is LGHNA, CDR2 YNFKEQ, per germline. CDR3 in amino acids: CASSQALSASYEQYF. The CDR3, as DNA: TGTGCCAGCAGCCAAGCGTTAAGCGCTTCCTACGAGCAGTACTTC.

This clone was detected a few times. CDR3 nucleotides: TGTGCCAGCAGCTTCCCGCCCGGGACTAGCGGCTACGAGCAGTACTTC. It specifies CASSFPPGTSGYEQYF. The V gene is TRBV13, the J gene TRBJ2-7; 11 bases fit TRBD2. The J segment lost 3 bases and the V segment lost 3 bases, leaving 7 bases of the junction unmatched. This CDR3 region has 16 residues. The V gene's germline CDR1 is PRHDT and CDR2 FYEKMQ (reference sequence).

J is TRBJ1-4 and V is TRBV28; no clear D gene. V shed 1 base and J shed 1 base, with 7 bases lying between them. CDR3 length: 15 amino acids. Looked up from germline, CDR1 is MDHEN and CDR2 is SYDVKM. This chain's CDR3 is CASSLLEGTNEKLFF. DNA of the CDR3: TGTGCCAGCAGTTTATTAGAGGGAACTAATGAAAAACTGTTTTTT.

This chain connects TRBV27 to TRBJ2-6; D not resolved. The germline gives CDR1 MNHEY, CDR2 SMNVEV (reference sequence). Trimming removed 5 bases at V and 0 bases at J, with 17 bases between. There are 18 residues in the CDR3. In DNA form, the CDR3 reads TGTGCCAGCAGTCCAAGATCTCAGGTTCGCTCTGGGGCCAACGTCCTGACTTTC. It yields the protein CASSPRSQVRSGANVLTF.

The chain couples TRBV5-4 to TRBJ2-1; 9 bases are a match to TRBD2. This CDR3 comprises 14 residues. Trimming at V came to 7 bases and at J to 9 bases, leaving 11 bases not matched to a gene. The germline V gene has CDR1 SGHNT and CDR2 YYREEE (reference sequence). The DNA of the CDR3 is TGTGCCAGCCCTGGGGCGGGGGGGCGTGTTGAGCAGTTCTTC. This translates into CASPGAGGRVEQFF.

This clone has more than one count but fewer than ten. The DNA for the CDR3 is TGCGCCAGCAGCCAAGAATCTGTAGGGGGAAAGCAGTACTTC. Translation: CASSQESVGGKQYF. V is TRBV4-3 and J is TRBJ2-7, with TRBD1 as a possible D gene (6 bases). Germline CDR1 LGHNA, CDR2 YSLEER. The CDR3 contains 14 residues. The germline V and J ends were trimmed by 0 bases and 8 bases, with 14 bases remaining between them.

The chain carries TRBV11-1 and TRBJ2-7; 8 nucleotides agree with TRBD1. Germline CDR1 and CDR2: SGHAT and FQDESV (reference sequence). This CDR3 contains 15 residues. Trimming took 5 bases from V and 0 from J; bases not matched to a gene: 6. The DNA of the CDR3 is TGTGCCAGCAGCCCTAACAGGGGGATCTCCTACGAGCAGTACTTC. Its protein product is CASSPNRGISYEQYF.

V and J are TRBV5-1 and TRBJ1-1; 11 positions agree with TRBD1. Germline CDR1 SGHRS, CDR2 YFSETQ. This CDR3 has 15 residues. V dropped 6 bases and J dropped 4; count of bases not matched to a gene: 8. CDR3 DNA: TGCGCCAGCAACCCCCTTGGGACAGGGGGCACTGAAGCTTTCTTT. Translation gives CASNPLGTGGTEAFF.

The chain joins TRBV5-4 to TRBJ2-5, with 11 positions matching TRBD2. Per the germline V gene, CDR1 is SGHNT and CDR2 is YYREEE (reference sequence). This CDR3 region has 14 residues. The V gene end was trimmed by 5 bases and the J gene end by 4 bases; junction bases not matched to a gene: 4. CDR3 loop: CASRPGTSGETQYF. DNA for the CDR3: TGTGCCAGCAGACCCGGGACTAGCGGAGAGACCCAGTACTTC.

This chain joins TRBV7-6 and TRBJ1-1; D is possibly TRBD1 (6 bases). This CDR3 comprises 14 residues. Between the trimmed V and J ends, which lost 5 bases and 1 base, there was a span of 11 bases. Germline CDR1 SGHVS, CDR2 FNYEAQ. CDR3 amino acids: CASSRGQTNTEAFF. CDR3 DNA: TGTGCCAGCAGCCGAGGACAGACGAACACTGAAGCTTTCTTT.

CDR3 loop: CASWGGSPNTEAFF. In DNA, the CDR3 is TGTGCCAGCTGGGGAGGATCTCCGAACACTGAAGCTTTCTTT. The chain uses TRBV28 and TRBJ1-1; D not resolved. Germline lookup yields CDR1 MDHEN and CDR2 SYDVKM. The CDR3 sequence is 14 residues long. The V end was cut by 8 bases, the J end by 1 base, with 14 bases between.